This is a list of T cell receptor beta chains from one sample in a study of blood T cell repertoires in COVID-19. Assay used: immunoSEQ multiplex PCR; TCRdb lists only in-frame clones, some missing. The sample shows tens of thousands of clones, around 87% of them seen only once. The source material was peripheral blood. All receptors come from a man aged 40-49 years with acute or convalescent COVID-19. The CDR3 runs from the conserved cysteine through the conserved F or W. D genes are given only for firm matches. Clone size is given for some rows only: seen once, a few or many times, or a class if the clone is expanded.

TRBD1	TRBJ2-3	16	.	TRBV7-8	CASSGTTGGNTDTQYF	TGTGCCAGCAGCGGAACCACAGGGGGCAACACAGATACGCAGTATTTT
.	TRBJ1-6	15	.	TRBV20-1	CSASIGGQKNSPLHF	TGCAGTGCTAGTATTGGTGGACAGAAGAATTCACCCCTCCACTTT
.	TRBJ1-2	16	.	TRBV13	CASSLGETANLYGYTF	TGTGCCAGCAGCTTAGGAGAGACAGCGAATCTCTATGGCTACACCTTC
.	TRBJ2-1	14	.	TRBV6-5	CASSYSRGLGEQFF	TGTGCCAGCAGTTACTCACGGGGACTGGGTGAGCAGTTCTTC
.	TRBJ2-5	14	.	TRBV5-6	CASSFDSGGETQYF	TGTGCCAGCAGCTTCGATTCAGGAGGGGAGACCCAGTACTTC
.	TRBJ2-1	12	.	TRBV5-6	CASSLRYNEQFF	TGTGCCAGCAGCTTGCGGTACAATGAGCAGTTCTTC
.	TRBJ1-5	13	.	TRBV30	CAWSVEGLQPQHF	TGTGCCTGGAGTGTAGAGGGTCTACAGCCCCAGCATTTT
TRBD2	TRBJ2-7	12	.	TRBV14	CASSRDYYEQYF	TGTGCCAGCAGCCGGGACTACTACGAGCAGTACTTC
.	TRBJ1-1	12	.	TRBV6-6	CASSYSRQEAFF	TGTGCCAGCAGTTACTCCCGACAGGAAGCTTTCTTT
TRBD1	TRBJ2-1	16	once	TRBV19	CASSIRRTGGNNEQFF	TGTGCCAGTAGCATCAGGAGAACAGGGGGAAACAATGAGCAGTTCTTC
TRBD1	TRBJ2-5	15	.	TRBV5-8	CASSLTTGSLKTQYF	TGTGCCAGCAGCCTCACGACAGGGAGCTTGAAGACCCAGTACTTC
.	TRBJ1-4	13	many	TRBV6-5	CASRNRLGEKLFF	TGTGCCAGCAGGAACAGGTTGGGGGAAAAACTGTTTTTT
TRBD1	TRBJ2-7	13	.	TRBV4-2	CASSPGQAYEQYF	TGTGCCAGCAGCCCGGGACAGGCCTACGAGCAGTACTTC
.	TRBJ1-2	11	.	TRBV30	CAWSVEGGYTF	TGTGCCTGGAGTGTAGAGGGTGGCTACACCTTC
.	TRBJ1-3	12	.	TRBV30	CAWSPGRNTIYF	TGTGCCTGGAGCCCAGGGAGAAACACCATATATTTT
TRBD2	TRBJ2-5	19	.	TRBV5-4	CASSLAGTSGGRGRETQYF	TGTGCCAGCAGCTTGGCCGGGACTAGCGGGGGACGGGGCAGGGAGACCCAGTACTTC
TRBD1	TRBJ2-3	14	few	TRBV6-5	CASNGQGSTDTQYF	TGTGCCAGCAACGGACAGGGGAGCACAGATACGCAGTATTTT
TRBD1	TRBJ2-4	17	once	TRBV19	CASSPINKGQAKNIQYF	TGTGCCAGTAGTCCAATCAACAAGGGACAGGCCAAAAACATTCAGTACTTC
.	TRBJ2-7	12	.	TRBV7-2	CASSLDFYEQYF	TGTGCCAGCAGCCTGGACTTCTACGAGCAGTACTTC
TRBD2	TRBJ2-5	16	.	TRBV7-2	CASSLEGTSGGETQYF	TGTGCCAGCAGCCTAGAAGGAACTAGCGGGGGAGAGACCCAGTACTTC
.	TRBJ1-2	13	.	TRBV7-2	CASSLDNNYGYTF	TGTGCCAGCAGCTTAGACAATAACTATGGCTACACCTTC
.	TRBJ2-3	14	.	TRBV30	CAWSVLASTDTQYF	TGTGCCTGGAGTGTACTAGCTAGCACAGATACGCAGTATTTT
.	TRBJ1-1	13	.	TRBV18	CASSPSRGTEAFF	TGTGCCAGCTCACCATCCAGGGGAACTGAAGCTTTCTTT
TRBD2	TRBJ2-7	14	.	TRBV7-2	CASSLRAGEVEQYF	TGTGCCAGCAGCTTAAGGGCGGGGGAGGTCGAGCAGTACTTC
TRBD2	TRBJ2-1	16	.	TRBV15	CATSRVVAGGGNEQFF	TGTGCCACCAGCAGAGTGGTAGCGGGAGGGGGGAATGAGCAGTTCTTC
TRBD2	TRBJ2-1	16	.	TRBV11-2	CASSLVGLAGVSEQFF	TGTGCCAGCAGCTTAGTGGGACTAGCGGGAGTTAGTGAGCAGTTCTTC
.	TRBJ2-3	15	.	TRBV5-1	CASSLDSVVADTQYF	TGCGCCAGCAGCTTGGATAGCGTAGTGGCAGATACGCAGTATTTT
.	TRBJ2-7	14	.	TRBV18	CASSPGGSSYEQYF	TGTGCCAGCTCACCGGGGGGAAGCTCCTACGAGCAGTACTTC
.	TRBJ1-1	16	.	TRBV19	CASSKTGASPRSEAFF	TGTGCCAGTAGTAAGACAGGAGCTAGCCCTAGGTCTGAAGCTTTCTTT
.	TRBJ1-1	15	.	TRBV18	CASSPRVGEGTEAFF	TGTGCCAGCTCACCAAGGGTAGGGGAGGGCACTGAAGCTTTCTTT
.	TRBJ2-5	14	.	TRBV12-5	CASGSGRDQETQYF	TGTGCTAGTGGTTCGGGGCGGGATCAAGAGACCCAGTACTTC
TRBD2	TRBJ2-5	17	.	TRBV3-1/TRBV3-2	CASSQGVEAGGRETQYF	TGTGCCAGCAGCCAAGGGGTGGAAGCGGGGGGGCGCGAGACCCAGTACTTC
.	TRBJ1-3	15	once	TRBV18	CASSPPAYSGNTIYF	TGTGCCAGCTCACCACCGGCTTACTCTGGAAACACCATATATTTT
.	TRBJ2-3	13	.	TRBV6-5	CASRLDPANTQYF	TGTGCCAGCAGGCTAGATCCCGCAAATACGCAGTATTTT
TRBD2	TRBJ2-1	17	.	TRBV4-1	CASSQVLAGLSNNEQFF	TGCGCCAGCAGCCAGGTATTAGCGGGGTTAAGTAACAATGAGCAGTTCTTC
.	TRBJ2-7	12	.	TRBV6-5	CASSSGFGEQYF	TGTGCCAGCAGTTCCGGCTTCGGGGAGCAGTACTTC
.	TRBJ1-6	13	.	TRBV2	CASTGNYNSPLHF	TGTGCCAGCACGGGAAATTATAATTCACCCCTCCACTTT
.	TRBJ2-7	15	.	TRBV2	CASGPIAVFSYEQYF	TGTGCCAGCGGTCCTATCGCTGTTTTCTCCTACGAGCAGTACTTC